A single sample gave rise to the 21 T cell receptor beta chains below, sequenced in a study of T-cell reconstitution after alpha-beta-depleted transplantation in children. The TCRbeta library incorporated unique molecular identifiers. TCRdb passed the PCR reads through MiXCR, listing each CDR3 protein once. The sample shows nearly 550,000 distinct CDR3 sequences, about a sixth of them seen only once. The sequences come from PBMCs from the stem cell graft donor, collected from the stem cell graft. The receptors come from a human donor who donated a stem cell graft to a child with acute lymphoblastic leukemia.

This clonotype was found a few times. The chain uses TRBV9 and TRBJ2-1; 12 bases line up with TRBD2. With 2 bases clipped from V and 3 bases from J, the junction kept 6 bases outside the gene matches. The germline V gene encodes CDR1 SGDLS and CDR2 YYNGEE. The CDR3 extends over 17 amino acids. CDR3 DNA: TGTGCCAGCAGCGTGAGCCTAGCGGGAGGGCTCTACAATGAGCAGTTCTTC. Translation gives CASSVSLAGGLYNEQFF.

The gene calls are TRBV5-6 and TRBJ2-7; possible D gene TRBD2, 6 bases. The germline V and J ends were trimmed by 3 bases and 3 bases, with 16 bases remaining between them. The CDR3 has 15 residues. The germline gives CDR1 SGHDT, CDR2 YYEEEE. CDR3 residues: CASSSWTIAHYEQYF. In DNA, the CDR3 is TGTGCCAGCAGCTCCTGGACTATCGCCCACTACGAGCAGTACTTC.

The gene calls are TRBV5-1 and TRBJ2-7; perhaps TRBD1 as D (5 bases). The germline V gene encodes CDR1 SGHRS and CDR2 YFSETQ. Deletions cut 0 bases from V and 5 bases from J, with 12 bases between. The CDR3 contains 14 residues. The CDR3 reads CASSLADNPNEQYF. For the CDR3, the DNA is TGCGCCAGCAGCTTGGCGGACAATCCGAACGAGCAGTACTTC. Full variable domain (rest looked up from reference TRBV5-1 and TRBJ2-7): KAGVTQTPRYLIKTRGQQVTLSCSPISGHRSVSWYQQTPGQGLQFLFEYFSETQRNKGNFPGRFSGRQFSNSRSEMNVSTLELGDSALYLCASSLADNPNEQYFGPGTRLTVT.

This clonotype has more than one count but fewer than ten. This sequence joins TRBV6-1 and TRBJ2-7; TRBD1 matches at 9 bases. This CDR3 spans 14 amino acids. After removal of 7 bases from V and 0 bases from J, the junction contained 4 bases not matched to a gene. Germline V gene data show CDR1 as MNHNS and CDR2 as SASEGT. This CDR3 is CASKGQGTSYEQYF. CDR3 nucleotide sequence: TGTGCCAGCAAGGGACAGGGAACCTCCTACGAGCAGTACTTC.

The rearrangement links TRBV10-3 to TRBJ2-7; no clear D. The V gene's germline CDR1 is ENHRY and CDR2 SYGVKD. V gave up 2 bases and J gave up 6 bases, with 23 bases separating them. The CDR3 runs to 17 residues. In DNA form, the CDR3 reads TGTGCCATCAGTGAGGGGCATTCTGCCTCAGCGCCGGCCGAGCAGTACTTC. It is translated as CAISEGHSASAPAEQYF.

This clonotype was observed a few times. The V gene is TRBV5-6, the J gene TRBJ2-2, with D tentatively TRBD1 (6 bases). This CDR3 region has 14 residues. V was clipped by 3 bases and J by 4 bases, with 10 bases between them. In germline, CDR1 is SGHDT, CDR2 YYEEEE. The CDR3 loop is CASSSGQPTGELFF. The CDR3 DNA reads TGTGCCAGCAGCTCGGGACAACCCACCGGGGAGCTGTTTTTT.

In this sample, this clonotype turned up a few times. The CDR3 reads CASSPSRDGTGELFF. CDR3 in DNA: TGCGCCAGCAGCCCGTCCCGGGACGGGACCGGGGAGCTGTTTTTT. This chain joins TRBV4-1 and TRBJ2-2; D may match TRBD1 or TRBD2 (5 bases each). The V gene lost 4 bases and the J gene lost 5 bases, with 14 bases spanning the gap. The CDR3 extends over 15 amino acids. The germline V gene has CDR1 MGHRA and CDR2 YSYEKL.

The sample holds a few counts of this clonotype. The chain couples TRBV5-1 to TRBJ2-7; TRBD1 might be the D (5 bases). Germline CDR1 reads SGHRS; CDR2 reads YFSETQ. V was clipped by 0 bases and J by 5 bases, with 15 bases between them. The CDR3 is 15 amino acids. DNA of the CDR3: TGCGCCAGCAGCTTGGAAGACTGGGAAGGGGACGAGCAGTACTTC. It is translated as CASSLEDWEGDEQYF. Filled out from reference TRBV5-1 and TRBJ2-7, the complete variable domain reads KAGVTQTPRYLIKTRGQQVTLSCSPISGHRSVSWYQQTPGQGLQFLFEYFSETQRNKGNFPGRFSGRQFSNSRSEMNVSTLELGDSALYLCASSLEDWEGDEQYFGPGTRLTVT.

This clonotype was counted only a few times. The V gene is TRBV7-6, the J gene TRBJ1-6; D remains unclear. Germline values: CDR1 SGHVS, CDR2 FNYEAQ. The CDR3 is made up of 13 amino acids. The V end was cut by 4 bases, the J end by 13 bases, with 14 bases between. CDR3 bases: TGTGCCAGCAGCTCCGAGAGTATTTCGCCCCTCCACTTT. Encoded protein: CASSSESISPLHF.

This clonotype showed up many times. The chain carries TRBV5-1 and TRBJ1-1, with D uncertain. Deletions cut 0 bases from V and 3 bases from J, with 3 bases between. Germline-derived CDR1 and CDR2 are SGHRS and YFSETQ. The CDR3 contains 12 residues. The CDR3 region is CASSLEDTEAFF. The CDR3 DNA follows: TGCGCCAGCAGCTTGGAGGACACTGAAGCTTTCTTT.

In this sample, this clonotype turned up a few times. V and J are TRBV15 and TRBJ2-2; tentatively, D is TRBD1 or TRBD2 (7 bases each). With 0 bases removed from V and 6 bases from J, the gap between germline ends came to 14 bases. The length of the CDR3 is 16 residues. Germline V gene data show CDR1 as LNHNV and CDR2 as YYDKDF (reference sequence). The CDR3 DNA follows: TGTGCCACCAGCAGAGAGGAACAGGGGAGGGCCGGGGAGCTGTTTTTT. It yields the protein CATSREEQGRAGELFF.

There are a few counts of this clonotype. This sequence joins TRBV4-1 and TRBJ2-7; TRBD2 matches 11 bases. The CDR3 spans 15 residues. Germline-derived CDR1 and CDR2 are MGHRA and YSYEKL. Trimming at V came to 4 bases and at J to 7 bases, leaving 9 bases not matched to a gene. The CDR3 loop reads CASSLIAGGQEEQYF. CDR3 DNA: TGCGCCAGCAGCCTGATAGCGGGAGGGCAGGAAGAGCAGTACTTC.

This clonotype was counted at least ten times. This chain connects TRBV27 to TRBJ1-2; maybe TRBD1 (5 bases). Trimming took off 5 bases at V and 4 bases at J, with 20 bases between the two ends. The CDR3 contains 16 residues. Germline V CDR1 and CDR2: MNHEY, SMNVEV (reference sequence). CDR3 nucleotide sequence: TGTGCCAGCAGTCTACAACCTCAGGGCTCTATCTATGGCTACACCTTC. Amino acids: CASSLQPQGSIYGYTF.

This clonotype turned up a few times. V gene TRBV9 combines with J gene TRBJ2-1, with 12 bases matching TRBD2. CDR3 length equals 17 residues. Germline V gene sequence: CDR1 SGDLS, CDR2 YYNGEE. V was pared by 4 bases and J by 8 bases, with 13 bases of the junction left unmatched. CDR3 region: CASSPGASGRARYEQFF. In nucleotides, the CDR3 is TGTGCCAGCAGCCCGGGGGCTAGCGGGAGGGCCAGGTATGAGCAGTTCTTC.

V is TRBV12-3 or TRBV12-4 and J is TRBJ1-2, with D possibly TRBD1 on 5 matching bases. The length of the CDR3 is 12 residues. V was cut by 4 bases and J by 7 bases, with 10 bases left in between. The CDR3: CASSSGTPGYTF. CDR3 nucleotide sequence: TGTGCCAGCAGTTCCGGGACTCCTGGCTACACCTTC.

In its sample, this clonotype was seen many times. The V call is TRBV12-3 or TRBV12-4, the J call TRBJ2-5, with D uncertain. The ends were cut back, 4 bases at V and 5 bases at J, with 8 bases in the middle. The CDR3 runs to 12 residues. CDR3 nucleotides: TGTGCCAGCAGTTGGGGTGGGGAGACCCAGTACTTC. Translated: CASSWGGETQYF.

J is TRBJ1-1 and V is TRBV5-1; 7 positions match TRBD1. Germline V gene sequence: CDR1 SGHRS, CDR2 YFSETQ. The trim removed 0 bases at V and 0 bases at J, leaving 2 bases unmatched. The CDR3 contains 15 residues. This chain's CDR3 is CASSLEGGLNTEAFF. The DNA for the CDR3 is TGCGCCAGCAGCTTGGAAGGGGGCCTGAACACTGAAGCTTTCTTT. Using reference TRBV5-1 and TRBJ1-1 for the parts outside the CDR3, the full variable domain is KAGVTQTPRYLIKTRGQQVTLSCSPISGHRSVSWYQQTPGQGLQFLFEYFSETQRNKGNFPGRFSGRQFSNSRSEMNVSTLELGDSALYLCASSLEGGLNTEAFFGQGTRLTVV.

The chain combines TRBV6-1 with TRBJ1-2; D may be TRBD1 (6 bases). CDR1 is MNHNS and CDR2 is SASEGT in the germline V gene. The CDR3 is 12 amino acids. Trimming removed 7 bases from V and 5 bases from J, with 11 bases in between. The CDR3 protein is CASTGQLYGYTF. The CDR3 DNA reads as TGTGCCAGCACGGGACAACTTTATGGCTACACCTTC.

The CDR3 DNA is TGTGCCAGCAGTTTCGGCAGGGGGTCGGAAGAAAAACTGTTTTTT. Translation gives CASSFGRGSEEKLFF. This chain joins TRBV12-3 or TRBV12-4 and TRBJ1-4, with 7 bases fitting TRBD1. V shed 3 bases, J shed 8 bases, and the junction held 9 bases outside the gene matches. The CDR3 is 15 amino acids.

The CDR3 region has the DNA TGTGCCAGCAGCCAAGTTAACGGGGCCTCTGCGGGGAAGACCCAGTACTTC. Its protein is CASSQVNGASAGKTQYF. The rearrangement joins TRBV4-2 to TRBJ2-5, with D possibly matching TRBD2 (6 bases). Germline V lookup: CDR1 LGHNA, CDR2 YNFKEQ. This CDR3 is 17 amino acids long. V lost 1 base and J 6 bases, leaving 21 bases between the germline ends.

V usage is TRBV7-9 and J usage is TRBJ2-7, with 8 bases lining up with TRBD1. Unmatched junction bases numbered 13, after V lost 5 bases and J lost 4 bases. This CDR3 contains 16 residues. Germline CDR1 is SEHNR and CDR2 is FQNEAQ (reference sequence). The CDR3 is CASSTTRDRSSYEQYF. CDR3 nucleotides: TGTGCCAGCAGCACGACCCGGGACAGGAGCTCATACGAGCAGTACTTC.